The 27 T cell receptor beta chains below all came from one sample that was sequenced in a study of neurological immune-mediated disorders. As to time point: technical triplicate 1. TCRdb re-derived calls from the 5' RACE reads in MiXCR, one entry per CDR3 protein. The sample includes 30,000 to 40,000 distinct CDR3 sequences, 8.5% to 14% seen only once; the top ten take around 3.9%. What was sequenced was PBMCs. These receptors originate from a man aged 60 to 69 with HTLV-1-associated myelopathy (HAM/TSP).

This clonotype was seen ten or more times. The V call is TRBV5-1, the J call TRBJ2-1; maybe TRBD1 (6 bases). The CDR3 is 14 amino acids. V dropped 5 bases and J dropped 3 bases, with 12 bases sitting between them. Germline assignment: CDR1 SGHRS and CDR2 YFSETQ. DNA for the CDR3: TGCGCCAGCAGACCCGACAGGAACTACAATGAGCAGTTCTTC. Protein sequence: CASRPDRNYNEQFF.

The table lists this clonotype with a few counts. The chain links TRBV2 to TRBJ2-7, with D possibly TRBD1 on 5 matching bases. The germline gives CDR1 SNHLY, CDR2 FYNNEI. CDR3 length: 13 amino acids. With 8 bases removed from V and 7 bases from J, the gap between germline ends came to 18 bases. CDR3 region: CASRRAAIGEQYF. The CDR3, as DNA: TGTGCCAGCCGCAGGGCTGCGATTGGGGAGCAGTACTTC.

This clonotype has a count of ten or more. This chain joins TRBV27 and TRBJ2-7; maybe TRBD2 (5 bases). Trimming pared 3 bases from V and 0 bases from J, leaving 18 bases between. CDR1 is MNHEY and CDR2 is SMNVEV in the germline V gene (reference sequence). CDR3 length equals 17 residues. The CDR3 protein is CASSFQGGTLGSYEQYF. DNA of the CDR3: TGTGCCAGCAGTTTTCAAGGAGGTACCTTGGGCTCCTACGAGCAGTACTTC.

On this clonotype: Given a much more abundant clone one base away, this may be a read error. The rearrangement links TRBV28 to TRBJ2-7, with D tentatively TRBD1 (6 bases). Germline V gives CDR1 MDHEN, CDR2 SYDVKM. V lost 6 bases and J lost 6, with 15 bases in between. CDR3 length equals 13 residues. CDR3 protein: CASRTGTRGEQYF. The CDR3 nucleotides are TGTGCCAGCAGGACCGGGACAAGGGGCGAGCAGTACTTC.

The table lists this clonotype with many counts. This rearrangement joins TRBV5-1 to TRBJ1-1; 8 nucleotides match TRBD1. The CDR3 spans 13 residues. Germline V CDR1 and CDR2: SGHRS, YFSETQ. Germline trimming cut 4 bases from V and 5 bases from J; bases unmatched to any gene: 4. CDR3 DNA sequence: TGCGCCAGCAGCCTGACAGGGGCTACTGAAGCTTTCTTT. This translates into CASSLTGATEAFF. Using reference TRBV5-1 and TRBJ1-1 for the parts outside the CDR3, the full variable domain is KAGVTQTPRYLIKTRGQQVTLSCSPISGHRSVSWYQQTPGQGLQFLFEYFSETQRNKGNFPGRFSGRQFSNSRSEMNVSTLELGDSALYLCASSLTGATEAFFGQGTRLTVV.

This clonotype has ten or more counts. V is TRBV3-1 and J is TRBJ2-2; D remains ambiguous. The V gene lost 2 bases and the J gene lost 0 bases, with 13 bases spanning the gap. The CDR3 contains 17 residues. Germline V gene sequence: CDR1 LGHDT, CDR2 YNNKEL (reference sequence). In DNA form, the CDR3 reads TGTGCCAGCAGCCAAACTATGAAGCCTACGAACACCGGGGAGCTGTTTTTT. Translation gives CASSQTMKPTNTGELFF.

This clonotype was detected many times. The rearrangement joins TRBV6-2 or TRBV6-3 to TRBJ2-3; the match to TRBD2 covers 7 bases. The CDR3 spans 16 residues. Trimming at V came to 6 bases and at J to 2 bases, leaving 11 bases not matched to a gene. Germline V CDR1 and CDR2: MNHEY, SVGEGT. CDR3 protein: CASSYGERDHTDTQYF. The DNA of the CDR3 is TGTGCCAGCAGCTACGGGGAGCGGGACCACACAGATACGCAGTATTTT.

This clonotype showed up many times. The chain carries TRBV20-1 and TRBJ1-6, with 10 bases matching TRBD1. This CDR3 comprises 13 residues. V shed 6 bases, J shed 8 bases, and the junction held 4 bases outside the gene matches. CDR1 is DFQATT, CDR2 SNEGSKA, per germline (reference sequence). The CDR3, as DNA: TGCAGTGCGACCGGGACAGGGGATTCACCCCTCCACTTT. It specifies CSATGTGDSPLHF.

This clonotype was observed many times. CDR3 DNA: TGCAGCGTTAAACAACAGGGAAGGGGGCAAGAGACCCAGTACTTC. It is translated as CSVKQQGRGQETQYF. V usage is TRBV29-1 and J usage is TRBJ2-5; maybe TRBD1 (6 bases). The germline CDR1 and CDR2 sequences are SQVTM and ANQGSEA. The CDR3 covers 15 residues. V lost 5 bases, J lost 2 bases, and 18 bases lay in between.

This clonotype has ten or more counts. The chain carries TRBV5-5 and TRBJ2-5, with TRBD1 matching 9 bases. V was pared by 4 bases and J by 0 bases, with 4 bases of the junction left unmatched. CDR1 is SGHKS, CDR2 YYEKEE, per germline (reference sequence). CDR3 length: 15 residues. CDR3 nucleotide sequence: TGTGCCAGCAGCCAGACAGGGGGTCACCAAGAGACCCAGTACTTC. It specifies CASSQTGGHQETQYF.

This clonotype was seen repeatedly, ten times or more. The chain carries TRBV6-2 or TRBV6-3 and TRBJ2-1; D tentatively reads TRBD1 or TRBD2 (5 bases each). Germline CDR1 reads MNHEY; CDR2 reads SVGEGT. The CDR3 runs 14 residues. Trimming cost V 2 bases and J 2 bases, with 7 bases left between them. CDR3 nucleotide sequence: TGTGCCAGCAGTTACGAGGGGCCCTACAATGAGCAGTTCTTC. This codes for CASSYEGPYNEQFF.

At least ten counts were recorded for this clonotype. The CDR3 loop reads CASSLKSDHEQYF. The CDR3 bases are TGCGCCAGCAGCTTGAAATCCGACCACGAGCAGTACTTC. The chain carries TRBV5-1 and TRBJ2-7, with D hard to call. Germline V gene lookup returns CDR1 SGHRS and CDR2 YFSETQ. Trimming took 1 base from V and 5 from J, leaving 10 bases between them. This CDR3 is 13 amino acids long.

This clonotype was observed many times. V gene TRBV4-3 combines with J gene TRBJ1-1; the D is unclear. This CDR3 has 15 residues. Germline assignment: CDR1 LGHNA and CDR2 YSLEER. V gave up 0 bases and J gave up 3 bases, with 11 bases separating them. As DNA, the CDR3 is TGCGCCAGCAGCCAAGAGGTAATGTGGGACACTGAAGCTTTCTTT. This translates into CASSQEVMWDTEAFF.

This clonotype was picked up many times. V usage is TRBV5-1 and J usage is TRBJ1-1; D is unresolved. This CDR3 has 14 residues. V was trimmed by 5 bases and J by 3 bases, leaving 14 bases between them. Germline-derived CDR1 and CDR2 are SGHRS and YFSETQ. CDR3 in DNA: TGCGCCAGCAGTTATGCCCTGTCGGACACTGAAGCTTTCTTT. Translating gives CASSYALSDTEAFF. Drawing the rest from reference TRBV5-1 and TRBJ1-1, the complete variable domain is KAGVTQTPRYLIKTRGQQVTLSCSPISGHRSVSWYQQTPGQGLQFLFEYFSETQRNKGNFPGRFSGRQFSNSRSEMNVSTLELGDSALYLCASSYALSDTEAFFGQGTRLTVV.

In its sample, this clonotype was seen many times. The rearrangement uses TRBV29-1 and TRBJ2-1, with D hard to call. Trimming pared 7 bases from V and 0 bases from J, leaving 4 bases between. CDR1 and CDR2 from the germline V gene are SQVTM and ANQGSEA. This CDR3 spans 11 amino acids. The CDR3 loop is CSGSSYNEQFF. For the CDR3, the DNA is TGCAGCGGGAGCTCCTACAATGAGCAGTTCTTC.

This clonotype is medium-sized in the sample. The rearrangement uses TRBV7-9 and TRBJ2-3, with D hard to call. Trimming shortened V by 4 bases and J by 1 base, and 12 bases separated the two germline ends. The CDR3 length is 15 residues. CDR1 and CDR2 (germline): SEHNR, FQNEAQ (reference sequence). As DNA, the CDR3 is TGTGCCAGCAGCTCGGATCTACCAGGCACAGATACGCAGTATTTT. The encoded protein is CASSSDLPGTDTQYF.

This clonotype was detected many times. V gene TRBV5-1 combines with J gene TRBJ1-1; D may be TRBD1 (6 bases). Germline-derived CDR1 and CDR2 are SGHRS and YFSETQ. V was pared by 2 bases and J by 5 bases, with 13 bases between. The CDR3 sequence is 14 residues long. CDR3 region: CASSLQGRETEAFF. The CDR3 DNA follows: TGCGCCAGCAGCTTACAGGGTAGAGAAACTGAAGCTTTCTTT.

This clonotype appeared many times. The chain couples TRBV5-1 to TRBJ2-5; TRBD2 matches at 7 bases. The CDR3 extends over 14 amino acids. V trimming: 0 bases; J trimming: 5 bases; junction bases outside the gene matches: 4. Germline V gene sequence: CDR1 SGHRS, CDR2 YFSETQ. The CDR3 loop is CASSLEAGAETQYF. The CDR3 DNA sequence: TGCGCCAGCAGCTTGGAGGCGGGAGCGGAGACCCAGTACTTC.

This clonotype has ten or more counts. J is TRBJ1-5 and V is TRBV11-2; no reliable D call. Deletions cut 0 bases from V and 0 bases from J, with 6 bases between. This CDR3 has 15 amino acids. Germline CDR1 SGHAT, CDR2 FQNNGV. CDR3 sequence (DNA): TGTGCCAGCAGCTTAGACCGATTTAGCAATCAGCCCCAGCATTTT. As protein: CASSLDRFSNQPQHF.

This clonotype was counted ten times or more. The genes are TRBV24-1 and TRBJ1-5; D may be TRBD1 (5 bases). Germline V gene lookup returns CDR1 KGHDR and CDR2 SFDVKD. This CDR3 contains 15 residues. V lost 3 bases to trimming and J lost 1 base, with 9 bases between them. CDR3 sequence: CATSDRGASNQPQHF. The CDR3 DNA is TGTGCCACCAGTGATAGGGGAGCGAGCAATCAGCCCCAGCATTTT.

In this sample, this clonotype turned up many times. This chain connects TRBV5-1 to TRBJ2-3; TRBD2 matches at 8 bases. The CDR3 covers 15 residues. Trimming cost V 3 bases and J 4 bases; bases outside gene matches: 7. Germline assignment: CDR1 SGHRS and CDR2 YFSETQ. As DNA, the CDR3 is TGCGCCAGCAGCTCACTCAGCGGGAGCGCAGATACGCAGTATTTT. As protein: CASSSLSGSADTQYF. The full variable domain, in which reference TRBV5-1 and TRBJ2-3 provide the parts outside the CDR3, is KAGVTQTPRYLIKTRGQQVTLSCSPISGHRSVSWYQQTPGQGLQFLFEYFSETQRNKGNFPGRFSGRQFSNSRSEMNVSTLELGDSALYLCASSSLSGSADTQYFGPGTRLTVL.

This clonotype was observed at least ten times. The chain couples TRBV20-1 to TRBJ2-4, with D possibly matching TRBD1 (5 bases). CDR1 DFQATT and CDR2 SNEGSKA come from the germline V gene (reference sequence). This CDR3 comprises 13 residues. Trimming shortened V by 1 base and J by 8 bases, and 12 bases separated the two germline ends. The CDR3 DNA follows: TGCAGTGCTAGAGTGCCAGGGATGGACATTCAGTACTTC. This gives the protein CSARVPGMDIQYF.

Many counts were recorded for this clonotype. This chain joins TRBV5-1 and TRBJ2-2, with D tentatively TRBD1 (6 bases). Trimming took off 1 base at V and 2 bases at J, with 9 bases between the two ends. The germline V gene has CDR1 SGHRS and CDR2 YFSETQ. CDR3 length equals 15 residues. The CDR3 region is CASSLLQGNTGELFF. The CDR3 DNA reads TGCGCCAGCAGCTTGTTACAGGGCAACACCGGGGAGCTGTTTTTT.

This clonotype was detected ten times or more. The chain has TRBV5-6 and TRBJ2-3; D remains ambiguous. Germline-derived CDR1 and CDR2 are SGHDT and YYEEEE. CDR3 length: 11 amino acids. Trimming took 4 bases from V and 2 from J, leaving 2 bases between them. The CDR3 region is CASSTTDTQYF. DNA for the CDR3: TGTGCCAGCAGCACCACAGATACGCAGTATTTT.

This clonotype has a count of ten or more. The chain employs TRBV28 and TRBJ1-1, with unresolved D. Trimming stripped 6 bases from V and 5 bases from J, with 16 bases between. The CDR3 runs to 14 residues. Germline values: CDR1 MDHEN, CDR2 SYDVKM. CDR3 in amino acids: CASSPHGGWTEAFF. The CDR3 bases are TGTGCCAGCAGCCCCCACGGTGGTTGGACTGAAGCTTTCTTT.

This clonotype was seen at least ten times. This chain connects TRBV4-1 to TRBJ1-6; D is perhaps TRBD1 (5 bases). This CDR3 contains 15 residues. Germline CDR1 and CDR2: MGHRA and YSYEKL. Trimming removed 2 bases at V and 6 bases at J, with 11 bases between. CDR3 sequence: CASSQPTGRNSPLHF. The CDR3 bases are TGCGCCAGCAGCCAACCTACAGGCCGTAATTCACCCCTCCACTTT.

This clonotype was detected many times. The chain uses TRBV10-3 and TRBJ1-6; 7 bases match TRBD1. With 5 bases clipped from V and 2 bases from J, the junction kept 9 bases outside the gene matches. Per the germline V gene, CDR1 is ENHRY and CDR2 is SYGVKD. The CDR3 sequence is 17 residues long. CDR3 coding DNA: TGTGCCATCAGTCGGACAGGCGGAATAACCTATAATTCACCCCTCCACTTT. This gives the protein CAISRTGGITYNSPLHF.